In this sample, the clone carrying this TCR beta chain turned up once. This record belongs to a study of CD8 T cells in Susac syndrome. Reverse transcription of roughly 0.45 to 1 ug RNA was performed with random hexamers. TCRdb fed the immunoSEQ multiplex PCR reads into MiXCR, producing one record per CDR3 protein. The sample has over 150,000 distinct CDR3 sequences; roughly 92% are singletons. The sequence derives from a human donor with multiple sclerosis. Input material: CD4+ T cells from PBMCs.

The CDR3 bases are TGTGCCAGCAGTTTTAAAGAGGTAGAGACCCAGTACTTC. Protein: CASSFKEVETQYF. This chain joins TRBV6-2 or TRBV6-3 and TRBJ2-5; the D is unclear. The CDR3 covers 13 residues. Germline V lookup: CDR1 MNHEY, CDR2 SVGEGT. V was clipped by 4 bases and J by 4 bases, with 10 bases between them.